This T cell receptor beta chain comes out of a study of radiation and T cells in renal cell carcinoma. The wider study: Nephrectomy followed 15 Gy stereotactic body radiation by 4 weeks.

Noted time point: baseline pretreatment blood. Treatment given: 15 Gy SBRT to primary tumor, nephrectomy 4 weeks later. After SBRT, blood was collected at 2 and 4 weeks, plus baseline. Some clones are missing from TCRdb's copy, which holds only in-frame ones; the method was immunoSEQ multiplex PCR. The sample gives 100,000 to 150,000 clones, roughly 80% of which show up once; 2.5% to 3.5% is in the top ten. General study points: Top tumor clonotypes rose in blood 2 weeks post-radiation, then contracted. Without pretreatment biopsies, baseline tumor clonotype presence was undetermined.

This clone was detected only once. Its antigen is currently unknown. The sample here was blood, taken from a patient whose treatment included radiotherapy and nephrectomy. The clonotype originates from a woman aged 55-69 years with renal cell carcinoma.

In DNA form, the CDR3 reads TGTGCCAGCAGCTACGGGATCCCCGGGGAGCTGTTTTTT. Translation gives CASSYGIPGELFF. The rearrangement links TRBV6-5 to TRBJ2-2; a possible D gene is TRBD2 (5 bases). V was cut by 6 bases and J by 6 bases, with 11 bases left in between. This CDR3 is 13 amino acids long. Germline V CDR1 and CDR2: MNHEY, SVGAGI.